This passage covers 24 T cell receptor beta chains from one sample sequenced in a study of T-cell reconstitution after alpha-beta-depleted transplantation in children (dated by TCRdb to the mid-2010s). The treatment or condition label, read with the paper, signifies: allogeneic hematopoietic cell transplantation with graft depleted of TCRalphabeta T cells and CD19 B cells. The library was produced with PCR. The instrument given in TCRdb is Illumina HiSeq 2500. Molecular barcoding was employed in the preparation of TCR libraries, with unique molecular identifiers being used to normalize TCRbeta repertoire quantification. In-frame beta chains were kept once TCRdb had trimmed the public reads at Q25 with fastp and called clones with MiXCR. Each record represents a unique CDR3 protein, reported with the most common genes and DNA among its rows. Across this sample there are 440,000 or so distinct CDR3 sequences, with roughly 43% seen only once. Under 35% of the sample goes to the ten largest clones.

Source: PBMCs, taken before TCRalphabeta/CD19-depleted stem cell transplant. These receptors were collected from a girl aged 2 to 9 with aplastic anemia, due to receive a stem cell transplant.

The chain carries TRBV29-1 and TRBJ2-5; D remains ambiguous. The CDR3 contains 13 residues. Germline loops: CDR1 SQVTM, CDR2 ANQGSEA. V dropped 1 base and J dropped 7 bases, with 13 bases sitting between them. CDR3 in DNA: TGCAGCGTTGAAGGGCAGGCCCAATGGACCCAGTACTTC. It codes for CSVEGQAQWTQYF.

The gene calls are TRBV7-9 and TRBJ2-7, with 13 bases matching TRBD2. The junction had 8 bases not matched to a gene; V was cut back by 6 bases and J by 3 bases. Germline V CDR1 and CDR2: SEHNR, FQNEAQ (reference sequence). The CDR3 consists of 16 residues. The CDR3, as DNA: TGTGCCAGCAGTCTTGGACTAGCGGGAGATCTCTACGAGCAGTACTTC. It encodes CASSLGLAGDLYEQYF. Full variable domain (missing parts from reference TRBV7-9 and TRBJ2-7): DTGVSQNPRHKITKRGQNVTFRCDPISEHNRLYWYRQTLGQGPEFLTYFQNEAQLEKSRLLSDRFSAERPKGSFSTLEIQRTEQGDSAMYLCASSLGLAGDLYEQYFGPGTRLTVT.

The V gene is TRBV6-2 or TRBV6-3, the J gene TRBJ2-5; 9 bases are shared with TRBD1. With V trimmed by 7 bases and J by 5 bases, 5 bases remained unmatched. The V gene's germline CDR1 is MNHEY and CDR2 SVGEGT. CDR3 size: 13 residues. CDR3: CASIRQGGETQYF. The CDR3 DNA reads TGTGCCAGCATTAGACAGGGGGGGGAGACCCAGTACTTC.

This rearrangement joins TRBV7-2 to TRBJ2-1, with 13 bases fitting TRBD2. Germline V CDR1 and CDR2: SGHTA, FQGNSA. The CDR3 is made up of 15 amino acids. V shed 5 bases and J 9 bases; nucleotides not matched to a gene: 7. The CDR3 here is CASSAGLAGRTEQFF. DNA for the CDR3: TGTGCCAGCAGCGCGGGACTAGCGGGACGGACTGAGCAGTTCTTC.

This chain links TRBV29-1 with TRBJ1-1, with 9 bases that match TRBD1. Germline assignment: CDR1 SQVTM and CDR2 ANQGSEA. The length of the CDR3 is 14 residues. V gave up 5 bases and J gave up 6 bases; unmatched junction bases: 10. The CDR3 coding sequence is TGCAGCGTTATTAGGCCGGGACAGGGAGCTGAAGCTTTCTTT. It specifies CSVIRPGQGAEAFF.

This clonotype appeared many times. The chain has TRBV28 and TRBJ2-1; 14 nucleotides match TRBD2. The germline V gene encodes CDR1 MDHEN and CDR2 SYDVKM. This CDR3 has 15 amino acids. The trim removed 5 bases at V and 9 bases at J, leaving 6 bases unmatched. CDR3 nucleotide sequence: TGTGCCAGCAGTCGGACTAGCGGGAGGATTGGTGAGCAGTTCTTC. It yields the protein CASSRTSGRIGEQFF.

This clonotype was recorded a few times. J is TRBJ2-7 and V is TRBV12-3 or TRBV12-4; D is perhaps TRBD1 or TRBD2 (5 bases each). The CDR3 loop spans 14 amino acids. V dropped 6 bases and J dropped 3 bases, with 15 bases sitting between them. CDR3 loop: CASRAPGTFYEQYF. CDR3 in DNA: TGTGCCAGCAGAGCCCCCGGGACCTTCTACGAGCAGTACTTC.

The chain carries TRBV6-1 and TRBJ1-1, with D uncertain. There are 14 residues in the CDR3. V was clipped by 1 base and J by 7 bases, with 13 bases between them. Looked up from germline, CDR1 is MNHNS and CDR2 is SASEGT. CDR3 DNA: TGTGCCAGCAGTGAAGGGGGTGGAAAACATGAAGCTTTCTTT. This sequence encodes CASSEGGGKHEAFF.

Comments on this clonotype: The likely explanation is a read error, given a far larger clone one base away. The chain links TRBV10-3 to TRBJ1-1; D remains unclear. This CDR3 contains 12 residues. Trimming pared 5 bases from V and 1 base from J, leaving 5 bases between. Per germline, CDR1 ENHRY and CDR2 SYGVKD. The CDR3: CAISPGNTEAFF. As DNA, the CDR3 is TGTGCCATCAGTCCAGGGAACACTGAAGCTTTCTTT.

The V gene is TRBV28, the J gene TRBJ1-2; TRBD1 matches 11 bases. The CDR3 extends over 14 amino acids. Germline CDR1 and CDR2: MDHEN and SYDVKM. V lost 9 bases to trimming and J lost 8 bases; unmatched junction nucleotides: 11. The CDR3 region is CASKGAGTGGGYTF. In DNA, the CDR3 is TGTGCCAGTAAAGGCGCGGGGACAGGGGGGGGCTACACCTTC.

The chain combines TRBV7-9 with TRBJ2-4, with D possibly being TRBD1 or TRBD2 (6 bases each). CDR1 and CDR2 from the germline V gene are SEHNR and FQNEAQ (reference sequence). V lost 1 base, J lost 7 bases, and 14 bases lay in between. The CDR3 has 15 amino acids. DNA for the CDR3: TGTGCCAGCAGCTTAGGGGGGCGGAGGGGGAACATTCAGTACTTC. Amino acids: CASSLGGRRGNIQYF.

This clonotype has a count of ten or more. The gene calls are TRBV7-3 and TRBJ1-1; D is ambiguous. The CDR3 runs 16 residues. Germline assignment: CDR1 SGHTA and CDR2 FQGTGA. The V end lost 5 bases, the J end lost 1 base, and 17 bases lay between the germline ends. The CDR3 region is CASSPLGKVTNTEAFF. CDR3 DNA: TGTGCCAGCAGCCCCCTCGGAAAAGTGACGAACACTGAAGCTTTCTTT.

This clonotype was found a few times. The chain is built from TRBV7-9 and TRBJ1-2, with D perhaps matching TRBD1 (6 bases). The CDR3 is made up of 16 amino acids. Deletions cut 4 bases from V and 3 bases from J, with 18 bases between. From germline, CDR1 is SEHNR and CDR2 FQNEAQ (reference sequence). The CDR3 region is CASSSNSRGGYYGYTF. In DNA form, the CDR3 reads TGTGCCAGCAGCTCCAATTCCAGGGGTGGATACTATGGCTACACCTTC.

The rearrangement uses TRBV20-1 and TRBJ2-4, with 7 bases identical to TRBD1. CDR3 size: 13 residues. Germline V gene sequence: CDR1 DFQATT, CDR2 SNEGSKA (reference sequence). V lost 5 bases to trimming and J lost 6 bases; unmatched junction nucleotides: 7. CDR3 DNA sequence: TGCAGTGCTGCCACAGGGGCGGGAAACATTCAGTACTTC. Translated, it gives CSAATGAGNIQYF.

This chain joins TRBV12-3 or TRBV12-4 and TRBJ2-7; 10 bases agree with TRBD1. The CDR3 covers 14 residues. V gave up 7 bases and J gave up 3 bases; unmatched junction bases: 6. Written as DNA, the CDR3 is TGTGCCAGCACCCGGACAGGGGGGAACTACGAGCAGTACTTC. Its protein product is CASTRTGGNYEQYF.

V and J are TRBV6-6 and TRBJ2-7, with TRBD2 identical over 8 bases. After removal of 6 bases from V and 7 bases from J, the junction contained 8 bases not matched to a gene. Germline assignment: CDR1 MNHNY and CDR2 SVGAGI (reference sequence). The CDR3 runs to 13 residues. The CDR3 here is CASSPAGVREQYF. CDR3 coding DNA: TGTGCCAGCAGCCCAGCGGGGGTTCGGGAGCAGTACTTC.

The V call is TRBV28, the J call TRBJ2-4; D not certain. With 3 bases removed from V and 8 bases from J, the gap between germline ends came to 8 bases. Germline CDR1 reads MDHEN; CDR2 reads SYDVKM. This CDR3 has 12 amino acids. The DNA for the CDR3 is TGTGCCAGCAGTTTGGGTCTAGACATTCAGTACTTC. Protein sequence: CASSLGLDIQYF.

This clonotype was counted a few times. J is TRBJ1-4 and V is TRBV18, with D unclear. CDR3 length: 15 amino acids. The germline V gene has CDR1 KGHSH and CDR2 LQKENI. V was pared by 8 bases and J by 0 bases, with 13 bases between. The CDR3 DNA reads as TGTGCCAGCGGCTTCGGGCCTGCAACTAATGAAAAACTGTTTTTT. It codes for CASGFGPATNEKLFF.

This sequence joins TRBV6-1 and TRBJ2-7, with D possibly TRBD2 on 6 matching bases. The CDR3 sequence is 15 residues long. The germline CDR1 and CDR2 sequences are MNHNS and SASEGT. Trimming stripped 4 bases from V and 4 bases from J, with 17 bases between. CDR3 amino acids: CASSGRGSLMYEQYF. The CDR3 DNA is TGTGCCAGCAGTGGGAGGGGATCGTTAATGTACGAGCAGTACTTC.

The gene calls are TRBV20-1 and TRBJ2-1; the D is unclear. The germline V gene encodes CDR1 DFQATT and CDR2 SNEGSKA (reference sequence). With 0 bases removed from V and 4 bases from J, the gap between germline ends came to 25 bases. This CDR3 contains 19 residues. CDR3 sequence reads: CSARDLYPDLGPIYNEQFF. CDR3 DNA sequence: TGCAGTGCTAGAGATTTGTACCCCGATTTGGGTCCGATTTACAATGAGCAGTTCTTC.

V usage is TRBV20-1 and J usage is TRBJ2-3, with 7 bases aligning to TRBD2. Germline CDR1 and CDR2: DFQATT and SNEGSKA (reference sequence). Trimming at V came to 5 bases and at J to 1 base, leaving 6 bases not matched to a gene. This CDR3 has 14 amino acids. The CDR3 nucleotides read TGCAGTGCTTCTAGCGGACGTCGCACAGATACGCAGTATTTT. Protein sequence: CSASSGRRTDTQYF.

The chain couples TRBV12-3 or TRBV12-4 to TRBJ1-3, with 7 positions matching TRBD1. Germline trimming cut 5 bases from V and 8 bases from J; bases unmatched to any gene: 12. The CDR3 length is 15 residues. The CDR3 loop is CASSKTGRVSDTIYF. Here the CDR3 DNA reads TGTGCCAGCAGTAAGACAGGGCGGGTTAGCGACACCATATATTTT.

This sequence joins TRBV5-1 and TRBJ2-1; a weak D match, TRBD2 (6 bases). Germline CDR1 is SGHRS and CDR2 is YFSETQ. V was shortened by 0 bases and J by 1 base, with 11 bases between the two germline ends. This CDR3 contains 16 residues. The CDR3 here is CASSLGLSGSYNEQFF. The CDR3 nucleotides are TGCGCCAGCAGCTTGGGTCTGAGCGGGTCCTACAATGAGCAGTTCTTC.

The chain joins TRBV5-1 to TRBJ2-5; the D gene could be TRBD1 or TRBD2 (5 bases each). The CDR3 loop spans 15 amino acids. In germline, CDR1 is SGHRS, CDR2 YFSETQ. Trimming pared 2 bases from V and 2 bases from J, leaving 13 bases between. The CDR3 protein is CASSFRTGGQETQYF. In DNA, the CDR3 is TGCGCCAGCAGCTTCAGAACAGGAGGACAAGAGACCCAGTACTTC.